This T cell receptor (beta chain) was obtained from a study of blood T cell repertoires in COVID-19. Living in about 25 US areas, the participants were between 18 and 89 years of age. TCRdb's table, derived via immunoSEQ multiplex PCR, lists solely in-frame clones and lacks some. The sample records about 270,000 clones, around 90% being singletons. V was cut by 4 bases and J by 6 bases, with 18 bases left in between. This CDR3 comprises 15 residues. In germline, CDR1 is SGHDN, CDR2 FVKESK. The chain combines TRBV14 with TRBJ1-2, with D hard to call. The sequenced material came from PBMCs or T cells enriched from blood (not recorded which). The sequence was collected from a man aged 40-55 years who had been exposed to COVID-19. The chain's CDR3 is CASSLGEASGDGYTF. In nucleotides, the CDR3 is TGTGCCAGCAGCCTAGGTGAGGCTAGCGGGGATGGCTACACCTTC.